These T cell receptor beta chains were read from a single sample in a study of control samples from healthy donors and cancer patients. Sequencing used immunoSEQ multiplex PCR; TCRdb keeps in-frame clones, though not all of them. The sample yields 100,000 to 150,000 clones, about 90% seen once. The specimen was blood. The receptors derive from a man aged 60 to 69 in good health. The CDR3 runs from the conserved cysteine through the conserved F or W.

v_call: TRBV28
cdr3_aa: CASSSTGTGSYNEQFF

v_call: TRBV18
cdr3_aa: CASSGFTGNTGELFF

v_call: TRBV10-1
cdr3_aa: CASSTEQGNTEAFF

v_call: TRBV18
cdr3_aa: CASSPRSPSGANVLTF

v_call: TRBV4-1
cdr3_aa: CASSQELSAYEQYF

v_call: TRBV7-9
cdr3_aa: CASSPGGGDNYGYTF

v_call: TRBV5-1
cdr3_aa: CASSSDTTPYEQYF

v_call: TRBV15
cdr3_aa: CATSSGTGSSLAFF

v_call: TRBV12-3/TRBV12-4
cdr3_aa: CASSHPIPDTQYF

v_call: TRBV7-2
cdr3_aa: CASRSIWSYEQYF

v_call: TRBV12-3/TRBV12-4
cdr3_aa: CASSLPPGFEAFF

v_call: TRBV30
cdr3_aa: CAWSVGSGSQPQHF

v_call: TRBV7-3
cdr3_aa: CASSSGTGGNSPLHF

v_call: TRBV14
cdr3_aa: CATDMTGDNEKLFF

v_call: TRBV21-1
cdr3_aa: CASSNLYLGTHPPYEQYF

v_call: TRBV28
cdr3_aa: CASSLEILPQHF

v_call: TRBV28
cdr3_aa: CASSPSTGPYEQYF

v_call: TRBV7-2
cdr3_aa: CASSVQSTGVTDTQYF

v_call: TRBV5-1
cdr3_aa: CASSPGLAGGQETQYF

v_call: TRBV19
cdr3_aa: CASSIMGGNQPQHF

v_call: TRBV19
cdr3_aa: CASSPGGAGEFF

v_call: TRBV6-6
cdr3_aa: CASSYSSPSSGNTIYF

v_call: TRBV6-1
cdr3_aa: CASSDGAVGNQPQHF

v_call: TRBV19
cdr3_aa: CASSKTGTDQPQHF

v_call: TRBV27
cdr3_aa: CASSSSGVVNTEAFF

v_call: TRBV28
cdr3_aa: CASSLPRGLNQPQHF

v_call: TRBV19
cdr3_aa: CASSRAMEAFF

v_call: TRBV2
cdr3_aa: CASRAGERNTEAFF

v_call: TRBV11-3
cdr3_aa: CASSAGGHSGNTIYF

v_call: TRBV6-6
cdr3_aa: CASSYLNSPLHF

v_call: TRBV7-2
cdr3_aa: CASSLAEYYGYTF

v_call: TRBV6-1
cdr3_aa: CASSEDRGVDTQYF

v_call: TRBV28
cdr3_aa: CASKTGDYTIYF

v_call: TRBV10-3
cdr3_aa: CAIRAGQGVRKTDTQYF

v_call: TRBV28
cdr3_aa: CASSLVPTYGYTF

v_call: TRBV4-1
cdr3_aa: CASSRTKTESPLHF

v_call: TRBV18
cdr3_aa: CASSPTTFPTEAFF

v_call: TRBV28
cdr3_aa: CASREGTSNEKLFF

v_call: TRBV10-3
cdr3_aa: CAISESTANYGYTF

v_call: TRBV11-2
cdr3_aa: CASRVDGYGGGYTF

v_call: TRBV2
cdr3_aa: CASSWGQASGNTIYF

v_call: TRBV18
cdr3_aa: CASSPVSGANVLTF